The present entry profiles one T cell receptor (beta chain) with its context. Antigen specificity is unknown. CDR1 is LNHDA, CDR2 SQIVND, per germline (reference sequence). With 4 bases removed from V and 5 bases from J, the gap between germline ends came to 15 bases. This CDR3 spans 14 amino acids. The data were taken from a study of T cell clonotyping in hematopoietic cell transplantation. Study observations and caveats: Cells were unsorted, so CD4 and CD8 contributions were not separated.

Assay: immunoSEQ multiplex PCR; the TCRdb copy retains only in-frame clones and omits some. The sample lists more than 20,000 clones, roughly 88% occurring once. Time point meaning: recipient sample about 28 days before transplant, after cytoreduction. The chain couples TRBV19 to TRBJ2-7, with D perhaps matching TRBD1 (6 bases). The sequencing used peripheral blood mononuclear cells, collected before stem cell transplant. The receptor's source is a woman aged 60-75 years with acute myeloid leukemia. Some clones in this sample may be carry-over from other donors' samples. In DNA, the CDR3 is TGTGCCAGTAGTAAGCTCCACCAGGGGAACGAGCAGTACTTC. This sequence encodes CASSKLHQGNEQYF.